This T cell receptor (beta chain) was sequenced for a study of OX40 agonist ivuxolimab in advanced cancers. For the study at large: Every 2 weeks, patients received ivuxolimab intravenously, dosed at 0.01 to 10 mg/kg. Overall study findings and caveats: Clonal expansion from baseline to week 6 occurred in both CD4+ and CD8+ T cells. Among the lowest peripheral clonal expansion occurred in 0.1-3.0 mg/kg partial responders.

Germline CDR1 reads SGHKS; CDR2 reads YYEKEE (reference sequence). The CDR3 runs 18 residues. V shed 3 bases and J 1 base; nucleotides not matched to a gene: 10. Sampling of blood occurred at baseline, cycle 4 day 1, and cycle 7 day 1. The repertoire was sequenced with immunoSEQ multiplex PCR; TCRdb's copy has only in-frame clones and lacks some. Of roughly 60,000 clones listed, about four fifths are singletons. This clone appeared a few times. As yet, its antigen is unknown. This TCR came from an adult with an advanced solid tumor such as melanoma, head and neck, liver or kidney cancer. The sample was CD4+ or CD8+ T cells sorted from blood, taken in a trial of the OX40 agonist ivuxolimab. The chain is built from TRBV5-5 and TRBJ2-2, with 9 positions matching TRBD1. CDR3 sequence: CASSSRTQGAMNTGELFF. The CDR3 bases are TGTGCCAGCAGCTCCCGGACACAGGGGGCGATGAACACCGGGGAGCTGTTTTTT. Drawing the rest from reference TRBV5-5 and TRBJ2-2, the complete variable domain is DAGVTQSPTHLIKTRGQQVTLRCSPISGHKSVSWYQQVLGQGPQFIFQYYEKEERGRGNFPDRFSARQFPNYSSELNVNALLLGDSALYLCASSSRTQGAMNTGELFFGEGSRLTVL.